This T cell receptor (beta chain) was sequenced for a study of T cells expressing NK-cell markers. About the study: Underlying the TCR beta repertoires were sorted CD3+CD56+NKG2C+, CD3+CD56+NKG2C- and CD3+CD56-NKG2C+ T cells. Whole-study results and caveats: In more than 5 donors, dominant CD3+CD56+NKG2C+ clones formed roughly 1.0-7.5% of CD8+ cells. The study left the HCMV specificity of expanded NKG2C+ T cell clones unresolved. The CD3+CD56-NKG2C+ fraction of a handful of donors was likewise dominated by these clonotypes.

There are 16 residues in the CDR3. Germline-derived CDR1 and CDR2 are MGHRA and YSYEKL. On this clonotype: Its antigen remains unidentified.

TCRdb re-called the 5' RACE reads and shows each CDR3 protein once, DNA omitted. This sample's table has some 150,000 distinct CDR3 sequences. This chain connects TRBV4-1 to TRBJ2-5; there is no DNA to check the TCRdb D call of TRBD2. This clonotype was obtained from a man younger than 30 in good health. Sequenced input: blood T cells: a sorted CD56 or NKG2C T cell subset, CD4+ or CD8+ T cells, or bulk PBMC T cells (not recorded which). CDR3: CASSRTVAGGVETQYF.